These 27 T cell receptor beta chains originate from one sample sequenced in a study of a mutant IDH1 vaccine in newly diagnosed glioma. Time point noted: week 35, safety follow-up. With topical imiquimod, each dose of the vaccine consisted of 300 ug of mutant IDH1 20-mer peptide. No antigen is known for these receptors. Clones were sequenced by immunoSEQ multiplex PCR, and TCRdb holds only the in-frame ones, with some missing. The table lists 73,000 or so clones, 84% of them singletons. Source: PBMCs, taken from a glioma patient whose treatment included an IDH1 peptide vaccine. These receptor sequences come from a man aged 18 to 29 with glioma.

For the CDR3, the DNA is TGTGCCAGCAGTGATAAGGGGGCTGGGGGCAATCAGCCCCAGCATTTT. Protein product: CASSDKGAGGNQPQHF. The V call is TRBV6-1, the J call TRBJ1-5; TRBD1 matches at 7 bases. CDR1 and CDR2 (germline): MNHNS, SASEGT. The length of the CDR3 is 16 residues. With 3 bases clipped from V and 2 bases from J, the junction kept 7 bases outside the gene matches.

This clone was recorded a few times. The chain employs TRBV18 and TRBJ1-1; D is unclear. Per the germline V gene, CDR1 is KGHSH and CDR2 is LQKENI. The CDR3 is made up of 13 amino acids. The V end lost 5 bases, the J end lost 3 bases, and 10 bases lay between the germline ends. CDR3 region: CASSKGTDTEAFF. In DNA form, the CDR3 reads TGTGCCAGCTCAAAGGGAACGGACACTGAAGCTTTCTTT.

This chain connects TRBV30 to TRBJ1-6; no firm D call. CDR1 is GTSNPN and CDR2 is SVGIG in the germline V gene (reference sequence). V was pared by 4 bases and J by 10 bases, with 14 bases between. The CDR3 covers 13 residues. The CDR3 region has the DNA TGTGCCTGGAACAGAGTTGACCTCTCACCCCTCCACTTT. As protein: CAWNRVDLSPLHF.

V and J are TRBV19 and TRBJ2-7; D remains unclear. Germline-derived CDR1 and CDR2 are LNHDA and SQIVND (reference sequence). V gave up 5 bases and J gave up 4 bases, with 9 bases separating them. This CDR3 comprises 12 residues. Here the CDR3 reads CASSPNPYEQYF. CDR3 sequence (DNA): TGTGCCAGTAGTCCCAACCCGTACGAGCAGTACTTC.

The chain couples TRBV12-5 to TRBJ2-1; D perhaps matches TRBD1 (6 bases). Germline loops: CDR1 LGHNT, CDR2 FRNRAP. The CDR3 is 15 residues long. Trimming pared 2 bases from V and 6 bases from J, leaving 14 bases between. The CDR3, as DNA: TGTGCTAGTGGTTTGAGCCAGGGGATCGTCAATGAGCAGTTCTTC. The encoded protein is CASGLSQGIVNEQFF.

This clone was seen a handful of times. V usage is TRBV4-3 and J usage is TRBJ1-2, with 11 bases lining up with TRBD1. Germline trimming cut 1 base from V and 8 bases from J; bases unmatched to any gene: 18. Germline-derived CDR1 and CDR2 are LGHNA and YSLEER. This CDR3 spans 19 amino acids. The CDR3 loop is CASSQASKWGQGVWRGYTF. The DNA for the CDR3 is TGCGCCAGCAGCCAAGCTAGTAAATGGGGACAGGGGGTTTGGAGAGGCTACACCTTC.

The V gene is TRBV25-1, the J gene TRBJ1-3; TRBD1 matches at 8 bases. The CDR3 is 15 amino acids. The ends lost 5 bases at V and 2 bases at J; junction bases unmatched: 5. The germline V gene encodes CDR1 MGHDK and CDR2 SYGVNS. CDR3 in DNA: TGTGCCAGCAGTACAGGGGGAACTACTGGAAACACCATATATTTT. It encodes CASSTGGTTGNTIYF.

The rearrangement uses TRBV11-2 and TRBJ2-3; a possible D gene is TRBD1 (6 bases). The germline CDR1 and CDR2 sequences are SGHAT and FQNNGV. V was clipped by 5 bases and J by 5 bases, with 17 bases between them. This CDR3 is built from 15 residues. CDR3 loop: CASSQGTNRLDTQYF. DNA of the CDR3: TGTGCCAGCAGCCAGGGGACCAACCGACTAGATACGCAGTATTTT.

The chain links TRBV30 to TRBJ1-5; 11 positions agree with TRBD1. In germline, CDR1 is GTSNPN, CDR2 SVGIG (reference sequence). This CDR3 comprises 16 residues. V shed 1 base, J shed 4 bases, and the junction held 6 bases outside the gene matches. This CDR3 reads CAWSGPGQGENQPQHF. The CDR3 DNA follows: TGTGCCTGGAGTGGCCCGGGACAGGGGGAGAATCAGCCCCAGCATTTT.

The chain joins TRBV6-1 to TRBJ1-5; no reliable D call. CDR3 length equals 14 residues. Trimming took off 5 bases at V and 9 bases at J, with 17 bases between the two ends. Germline CDR1 MNHNS, CDR2 SASEGT. CDR3 loop: CASSLDTPNMPQHF. DNA of the CDR3: TGTGCCAGCAGTTTAGACACGCCGAATATGCCCCAGCATTTT.

The gene calls are TRBV6-6 and TRBJ2-3; D unclear. This CDR3 contains 13 residues. Trimming shortened V by 5 bases and J by 3 bases, and 9 bases separated the two germline ends. Germline CDR1 reads MNHNY; CDR2 reads SVGAGI (reference sequence). CDR3 protein: CASSLIETDTQYF. CDR3 in DNA: TGTGCCAGCAGTCTCATCGAGACAGATACGCAGTATTTT.

The V call is TRBV7-9, the J call TRBJ1-4; D gene unclear. Trimming left V 2 bases short and J 8 bases short, with 6 bases between. CDR1 and CDR2 from the germline V gene are SEHNR and FQNEAQ (reference sequence). The CDR3 is 12 residues long. CDR3 sequence (DNA): TGTGCCAGCAGCTTAAGAGGGGAAAAACTGTTTTTT. This gives the protein CASSLRGEKLFF. Full variable domain (missing parts from reference TRBV7-9 and TRBJ1-4): DTGVSQNPRHKITKRGQNVTFRCDPISEHNRLYWYRQTLGQGPEFLTYFQNEAQLEKSRLLSDRFSAERPKGSFSTLEIQRTEQGDSAMYLCASSLRGEKLFFGSGTQLSVL.

The chain employs TRBV15 and TRBJ2-7, with 8 bases matching TRBD2. V was pared by 3 bases and J by 3 bases, with 13 bases of the junction left unmatched. This CDR3 contains 17 residues. Germline assignment: CDR1 LNHNV and CDR2 YYDKDF (reference sequence). The CDR3 DNA is TGTGCCACCAGCAGCCGCCTAGTGCGGACTAGCCTCTACGAGCAGTACTTC. Amino acids: CATSSRLVRTSLYEQYF.

The rearrangement uses TRBV18 and TRBJ2-3; D is uncertain. Per germline, CDR1 KGHSH and CDR2 LQKENI. This CDR3 comprises 13 residues. The V end lost 4 bases, the J end lost 6 bases, and 11 bases lay between the germline ends. The CDR3 coding sequence is TGTGCCAGCTCACTTCCTCCCGGGGATACGCAGTATTTT. It is translated as CASSLPPGDTQYF.

The gene calls are TRBV5-1 and TRBJ2-2; D may correspond to TRBD1 or TRBD2 (5 bases each). The CDR3 spans 15 residues. From germline, CDR1 is SGHRS and CDR2 YFSETQ. V lost 5 bases, J lost 6 bases, and 17 bases lay in between. The DNA of the CDR3 is TGCGCCAGCAGGAAGGGGACCCAGGTGGCCGGGGAGCTGTTTTTT. Its protein is CASRKGTQVAGELFF.

The rearrangement uses TRBV18 and TRBJ2-4; either TRBD1 or TRBD2 may fit D (5 bases each). CDR3 length equals 12 residues. The germline gives CDR1 KGHSH, CDR2 LQKENI. V was clipped by 2 bases and J by 8 bases, with 7 bases between them. In DNA form, the CDR3 reads TGTGCCAGCTCACCAGGGGACCACATTCAGTACTTC. Translating gives CASSPGDHIQYF. The full variable domain, completed using reference TRBV18 and TRBJ2-4, is NAGVMQNPRHLVRRRGQEARLRCSPMKGHSHVYWYRQLPEEGLKFMVYLQKENIIDESGMPKERFSAEFPKEGPSILRIQQVVRGDSAAYFCASSPGDHIQYFGAGTRLSVL.

This chain joins TRBV30 and TRBJ2-7; 11 bases agree with TRBD2. From germline, CDR1 is GTSNPN and CDR2 SVGIG (reference sequence). V shed 4 bases and J 6 bases; nucleotides not matched to a gene: 8. This CDR3 spans 14 amino acids. The chain's CDR3 is CAWNRGTSGGEQYF. In DNA, the CDR3 is TGTGCCTGGAATCGGGGGACTAGCGGAGGCGAGCAGTACTTC.

This clone appeared a single time. The genes are TRBV27 and TRBJ1-1; no reliable D call. CDR1 is MNHEY, CDR2 SMNVEV, per germline (reference sequence). V shed 9 bases and J shed 0 bases, with 11 bases lying between them. The CDR3 is made up of 13 amino acids. CDR3 sequence reads: CASQGMLNTEAFF. Here the CDR3 DNA reads TGTGCCAGTCAAGGGATGTTGAACACTGAAGCTTTCTTT.

The V and J genes are TRBV7-3 and TRBJ1-1; D unresolved. Germline CDR1 is SGHTA and CDR2 is FQGTGA. Trimming shortened V by 5 bases and J by 3 bases, and 28 bases separated the two germline ends. This CDR3 spans 19 amino acids. The CDR3 is CASSTGQLSGIKMDTEAFF. The CDR3 coding sequence is TGTGCCAGCAGCACGGGCCAGCTCTCGGGGATAAAGATGGACACTGAAGCTTTCTTT.

The chain employs TRBV25-1 and TRBJ2-7; the D is unclear. V gave up 6 bases and J gave up 5 bases, with 5 bases separating them. The CDR3 is made up of 10 amino acids. In germline, CDR1 is MGHDK, CDR2 SYGVNS. CDR3 bases: TGTGCCAGCAGAGGGCACGAGCAGTACTTC. It is translated as CASRGHEQYF.

In this sample, this clone turned up a few times. The V and J genes are TRBV20-1 and TRBJ1-2; D not resolved. Trimming left V 6 bases short and J 6 bases short, with 11 bases between. CDR1 DFQATT and CDR2 SNEGSKA come from the germline V gene (reference sequence). CDR3 length: 11 residues. The CDR3 DNA reads TGCAGTGCAAAACTCAGGAATGGCTACACCTTC. Translated, it gives CSAKLRNGYTF.

The CDR3 DNA sequence: TGTGCCAGCAGCTTCCAAGAGACCCAGTACTTC. It codes for CASSFQETQYF. V usage is TRBV5-6 and J usage is TRBJ2-5; D is unclear. The CDR3 has 11 residues. V lost 2 bases and J 1 base, leaving 0 bases between the germline ends. CDR1 is SGHDT, CDR2 YYEEEE, per germline.

This clone showed up just once. This rearrangement joins TRBV4-3 to TRBJ1-6, with TRBD1 matching 9 bases. Germline CDR1 is LGHNA and CDR2 is YSLEER. The CDR3 runs 17 residues. Trimming removed 0 bases from V and 9 bases from J; junction bases left unmatched: 9. The CDR3 protein is CASSQDGGTGSGSPLHF. The CDR3 DNA follows: TGCGCCAGCAGCCAAGATGGGGGGACAGGGTCAGGTTCACCCCTCCACTTT.

This chain connects TRBV29-1 to TRBJ1-2, with 9 bases matching TRBD1. Per germline, CDR1 SQVTM and CDR2 ANQGSEA. V lost 7 bases to trimming and J lost 8 bases; unmatched junction nucleotides: 5. The CDR3 spans 11 residues. The CDR3 DNA sequence: TGCAGCGCCGGGGACAGGGCGGGCTACACCTTC. Amino acid sequence: CSAGDRAGYTF.

Notes on this clone: The sample carries other DNA sequences with the same CDR3. The chain links TRBV27 to TRBJ1-6; D may be TRBD1 (6 bases). Trimming stripped 3 bases from V and 8 bases from J, with 11 bases between. CDR3 length equals 14 residues. CDR1 MNHEY and CDR2 SMNVEV come from the germline V gene (reference sequence). In DNA form, the CDR3 reads TGTGCCAGCAGTTTGACCCAGGGGTATTCACCCCTCCACTTT. Translated, it gives CASSLTQGYSPLHF.

V is TRBV7-2 and J is TRBJ1-1, with TRBD1 as a possible D gene (5 bases). Germline CDR1 reads SGHTA; CDR2 reads FQGNSA. V lost 0 bases and J 5 bases, leaving 13 bases between the germline ends. This CDR3 contains 15 residues. The CDR3 nucleotides are TGTGCCAGCAGCTTAGCGTTAGCAGGGAGGACTGAAGCTTTCTTT. As protein: CASSLALAGRTEAFF.

This clone was found once. This rearrangement joins TRBV5-1 to TRBJ2-5, with TRBD2 identical over 7 bases. Trimming removed 0 bases from V and 5 bases from J; junction bases left unmatched: 7. The CDR3 is made up of 15 amino acids. Germline assignment: CDR1 SGHRS and CDR2 YFSETQ. CDR3 DNA: TGCGCCAGCAGCTTGGGTCTGCAGGGAGGGGAGACCCAGTACTTC. Protein product: CASSLGLQGGETQYF.